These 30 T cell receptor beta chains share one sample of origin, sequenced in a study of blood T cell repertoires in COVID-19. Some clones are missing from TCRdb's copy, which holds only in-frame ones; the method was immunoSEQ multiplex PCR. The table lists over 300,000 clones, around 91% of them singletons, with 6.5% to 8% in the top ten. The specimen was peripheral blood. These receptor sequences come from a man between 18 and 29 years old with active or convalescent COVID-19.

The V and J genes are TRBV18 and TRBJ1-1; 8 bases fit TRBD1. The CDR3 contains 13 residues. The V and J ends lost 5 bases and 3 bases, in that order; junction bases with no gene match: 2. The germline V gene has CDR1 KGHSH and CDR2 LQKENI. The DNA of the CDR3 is TGTGCCAGCTCAGCGACAGGGGACACTGAAGCTTTCTTT. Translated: CASSATGDTEAFF.

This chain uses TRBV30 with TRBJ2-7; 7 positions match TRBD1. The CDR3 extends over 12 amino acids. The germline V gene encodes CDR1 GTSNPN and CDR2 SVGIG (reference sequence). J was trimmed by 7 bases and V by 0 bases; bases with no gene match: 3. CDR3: CAWSVTGVEQYF. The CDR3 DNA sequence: TGTGCCTGGAGTGTAACAGGGGTTGAGCAGTACTTC.

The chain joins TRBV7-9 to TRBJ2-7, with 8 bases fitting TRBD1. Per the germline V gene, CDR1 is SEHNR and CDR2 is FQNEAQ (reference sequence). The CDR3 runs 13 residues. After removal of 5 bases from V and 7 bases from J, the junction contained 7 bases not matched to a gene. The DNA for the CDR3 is TGTGCCAGCAGCCAAGGGACAGGTAATGAGCAGTACTTC. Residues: CASSQGTGNEQYF.

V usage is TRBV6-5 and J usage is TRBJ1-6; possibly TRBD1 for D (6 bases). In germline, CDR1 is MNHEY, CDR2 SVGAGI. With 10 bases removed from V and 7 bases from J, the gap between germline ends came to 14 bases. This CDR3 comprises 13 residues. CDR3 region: CATTNRENSPLHF. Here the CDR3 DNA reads TGTGCCACGACCAACAGGGAAAATTCACCCCTCCACTTT.

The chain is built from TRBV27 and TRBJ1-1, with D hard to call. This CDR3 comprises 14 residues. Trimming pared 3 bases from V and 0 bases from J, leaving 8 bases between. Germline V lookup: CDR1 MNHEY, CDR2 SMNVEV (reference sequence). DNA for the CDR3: TGTGCCAGCAGTTTCTACGGAGTGAACACTGAAGCTTTCTTT. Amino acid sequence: CASSFYGVNTEAFF.

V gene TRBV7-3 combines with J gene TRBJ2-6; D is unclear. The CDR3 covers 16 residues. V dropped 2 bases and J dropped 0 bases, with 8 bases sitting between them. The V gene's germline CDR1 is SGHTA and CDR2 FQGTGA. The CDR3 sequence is CASSLGVFSGANVLTF. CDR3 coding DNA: TGTGCCAGCAGCTTAGGAGTTTTCTCTGGGGCCAACGTCCTGACTTTC.

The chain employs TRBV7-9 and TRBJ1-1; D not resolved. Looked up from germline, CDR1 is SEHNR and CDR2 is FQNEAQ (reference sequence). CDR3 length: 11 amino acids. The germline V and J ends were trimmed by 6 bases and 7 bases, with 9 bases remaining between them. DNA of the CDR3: TGTGCCAGCAGGGCAATTTTTGAAGCTTTCTTT. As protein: CASRAIFEAFF.

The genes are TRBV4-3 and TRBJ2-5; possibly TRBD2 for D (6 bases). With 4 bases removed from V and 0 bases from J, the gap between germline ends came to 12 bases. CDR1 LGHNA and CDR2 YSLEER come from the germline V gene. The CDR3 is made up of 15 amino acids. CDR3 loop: CASSPGLSYQETQYF. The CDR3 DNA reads TGCGCCAGCAGCCCGGGACTCTCGTACCAAGAGACCCAGTACTTC.

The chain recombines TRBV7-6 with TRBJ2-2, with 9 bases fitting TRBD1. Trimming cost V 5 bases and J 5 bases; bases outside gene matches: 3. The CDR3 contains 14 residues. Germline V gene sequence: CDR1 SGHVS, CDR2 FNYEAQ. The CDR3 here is CASSRTGDTGELFF. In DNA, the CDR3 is TGTGCCAGCAGCCGGACAGGGGATACCGGGGAGCTGTTTTTT.

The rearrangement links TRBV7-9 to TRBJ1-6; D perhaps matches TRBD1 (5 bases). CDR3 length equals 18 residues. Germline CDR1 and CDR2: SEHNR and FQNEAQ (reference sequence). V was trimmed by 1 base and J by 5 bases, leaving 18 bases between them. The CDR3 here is CASSLVLPKTVNNSPLHF. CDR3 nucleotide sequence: TGTGCCAGCAGCTTAGTGCTACCGAAGACAGTTAATAATTCACCCCTCCACTTT.

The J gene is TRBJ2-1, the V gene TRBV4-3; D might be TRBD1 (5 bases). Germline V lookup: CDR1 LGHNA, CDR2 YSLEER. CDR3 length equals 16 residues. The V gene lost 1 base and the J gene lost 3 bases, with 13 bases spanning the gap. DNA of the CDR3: TGCGCCAGCAGCCAAGTTCTATCAGACAGCTACAATGAGCAGTTCTTC. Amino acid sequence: CASSQVLSDSYNEQFF.

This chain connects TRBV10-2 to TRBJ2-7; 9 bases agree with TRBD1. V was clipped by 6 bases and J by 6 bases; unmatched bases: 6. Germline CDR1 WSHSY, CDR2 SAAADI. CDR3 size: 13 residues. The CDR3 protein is CASRGDRASEQYF. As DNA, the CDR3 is TGCGCCAGCAGGGGGGACAGGGCTAGCGAGCAGTACTTC.

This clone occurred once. CDR3 sequence: CASSLAGNQETQYF. CDR3 coding DNA: TGTGCCAGCAGTCTAGCGGGCAACCAAGAGACCCAGTACTTC. V is TRBV6-6 and J is TRBJ2-5, with TRBD2 matching over 8 bases. With V trimmed by 5 bases and J by 0 bases, 2 bases remained unmatched. CDR1 and CDR2 (germline): MNHNY, SVGAGI (reference sequence). The CDR3 covers 14 residues.

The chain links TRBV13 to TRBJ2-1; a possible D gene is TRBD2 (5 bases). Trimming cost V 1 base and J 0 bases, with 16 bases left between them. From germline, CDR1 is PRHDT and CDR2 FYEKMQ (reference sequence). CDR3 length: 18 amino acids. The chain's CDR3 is CASSLAPSLGSSYNEQFF. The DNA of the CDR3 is TGTGCCAGCAGCTTAGCCCCTAGCCTTGGTAGCTCCTACAATGAGCAGTTCTTC.

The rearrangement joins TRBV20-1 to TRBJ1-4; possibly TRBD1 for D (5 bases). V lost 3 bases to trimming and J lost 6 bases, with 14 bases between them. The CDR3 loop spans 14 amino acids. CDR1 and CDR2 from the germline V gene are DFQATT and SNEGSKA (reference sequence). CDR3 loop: CSASSAGPDEKLFF. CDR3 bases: TGCAGTGCTAGTTCCGCGGGACCGGATGAAAAACTGTTTTTT.

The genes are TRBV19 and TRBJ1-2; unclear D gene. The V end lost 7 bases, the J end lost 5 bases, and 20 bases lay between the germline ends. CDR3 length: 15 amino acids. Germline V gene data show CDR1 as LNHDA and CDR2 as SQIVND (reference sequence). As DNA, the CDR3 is TGTGCCAGTACCCCCCCTGAGTCTAGAGGGTATGGCTACACCTTC. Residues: CASTPPESRGYGYTF.

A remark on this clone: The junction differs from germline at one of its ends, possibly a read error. The CDR3 nucleotides are TGTGCGAGCTCAGTTCGGGGCACTGAAGCTTTCTTT. This sequence encodes CASSVRGTEAFF. V gene TRBV18 combines with J gene TRBJ1-1; D remains ambiguous. Germline lookup yields CDR1 KGHSH and CDR2 LQKENI. The CDR3 spans 12 residues.

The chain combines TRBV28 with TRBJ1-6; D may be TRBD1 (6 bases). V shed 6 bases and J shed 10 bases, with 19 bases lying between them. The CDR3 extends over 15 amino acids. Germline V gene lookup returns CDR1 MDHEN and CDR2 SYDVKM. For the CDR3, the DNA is TGTGCCAGCAGATCCGGGACAATGCGGATATCACCCCTCCACTTT. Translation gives CASRSGTMRISPLHF.

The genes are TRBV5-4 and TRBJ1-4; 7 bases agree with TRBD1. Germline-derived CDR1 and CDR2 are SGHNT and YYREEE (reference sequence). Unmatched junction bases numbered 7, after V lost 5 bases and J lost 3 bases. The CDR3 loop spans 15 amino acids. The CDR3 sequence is CASSGPGTANEKLFF. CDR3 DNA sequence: TGTGCCAGCAGTGGACCCGGGACAGCTAATGAAAAACTGTTTTTT.

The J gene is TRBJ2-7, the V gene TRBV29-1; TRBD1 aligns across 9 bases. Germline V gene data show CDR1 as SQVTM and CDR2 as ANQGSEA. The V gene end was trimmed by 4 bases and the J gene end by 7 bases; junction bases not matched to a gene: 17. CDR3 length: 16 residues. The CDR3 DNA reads TGCAGCGTTGCAGTACAGGGGGCAGGGGGCCTACGAGAGCAGTACTTC. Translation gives CSVAVQGAGGLREQYF.

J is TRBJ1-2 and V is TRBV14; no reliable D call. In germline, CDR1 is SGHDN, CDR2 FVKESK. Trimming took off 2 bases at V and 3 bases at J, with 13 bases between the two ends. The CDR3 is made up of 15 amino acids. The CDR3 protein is CASSQSGSAYYGYTF. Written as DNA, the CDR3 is TGTGCCAGCAGCCAATCGGGTTCTGCCTACTATGGCTACACCTTC. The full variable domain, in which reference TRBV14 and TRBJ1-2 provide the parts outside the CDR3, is EAGVTQFPSHSVIEKGQTVTLRCDPISGHDNLYWYRRVMGKEIKFLLHFVKESKQDESGMPNNRFLAERTGGTYSTLKVQPAELEDSGVYFCASSQSGSAYYGYTFGSGTRLTVV.

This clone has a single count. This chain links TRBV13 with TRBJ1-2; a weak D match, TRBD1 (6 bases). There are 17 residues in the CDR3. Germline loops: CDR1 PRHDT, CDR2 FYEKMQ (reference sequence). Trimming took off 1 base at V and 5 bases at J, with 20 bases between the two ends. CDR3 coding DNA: TGTGCCAGCAGCTTAGATTTCGGGACATCGTTTCGGTATGGCTACACCTTC. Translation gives CASSLDFGTSFRYGYTF.

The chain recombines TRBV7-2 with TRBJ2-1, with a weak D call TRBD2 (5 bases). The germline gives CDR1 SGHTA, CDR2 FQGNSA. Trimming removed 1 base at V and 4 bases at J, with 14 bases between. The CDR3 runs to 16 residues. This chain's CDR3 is CASSLVESGGYNEQFF. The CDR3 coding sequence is TGTGCCAGCAGCTTAGTGGAGAGCGGTGGATACAATGAGCAGTTCTTC.

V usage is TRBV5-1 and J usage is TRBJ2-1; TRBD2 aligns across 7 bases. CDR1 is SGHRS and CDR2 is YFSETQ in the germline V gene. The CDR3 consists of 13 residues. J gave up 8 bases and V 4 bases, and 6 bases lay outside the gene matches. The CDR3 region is CASSPTSFDEQFF. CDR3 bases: TGCGCCAGCAGCCCGACTAGCTTCGATGAGCAGTTCTTC.

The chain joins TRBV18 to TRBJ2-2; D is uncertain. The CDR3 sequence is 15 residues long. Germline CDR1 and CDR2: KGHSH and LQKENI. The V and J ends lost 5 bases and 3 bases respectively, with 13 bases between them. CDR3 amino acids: CASSMRTAHTGELFF. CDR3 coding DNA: TGTGCCAGCTCAATGCGAACAGCACACACCGGGGAGCTGTTTTTT. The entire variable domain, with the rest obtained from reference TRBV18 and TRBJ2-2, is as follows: NAGVMQNPRHLVRRRGQEARLRCSPMKGHSHVYWYRQLPEEGLKFMVYLQKENIIDESGMPKERFSAEFPKEGPSILRIQQVVRGDSAAYFCASSMRTAHTGELFFGEGSRLTVL.

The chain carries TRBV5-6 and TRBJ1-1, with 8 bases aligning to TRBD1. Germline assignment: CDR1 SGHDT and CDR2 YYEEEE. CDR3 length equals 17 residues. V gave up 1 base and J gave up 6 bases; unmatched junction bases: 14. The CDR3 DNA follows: TGTGCCAGCAGCTTGCGCCAGGGGGCTTATTCTTCGGCTGAAGCTTTCTTT. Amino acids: CASSLRQGAYSSAEAFF.

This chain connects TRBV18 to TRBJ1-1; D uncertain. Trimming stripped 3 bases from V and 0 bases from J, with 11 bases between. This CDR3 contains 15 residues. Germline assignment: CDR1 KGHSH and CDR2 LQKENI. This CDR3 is CASSPLGRLNTEAFF. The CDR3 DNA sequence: TGTGCCAGCTCACCCCTTGGGAGATTGAACACTGAAGCTTTCTTT. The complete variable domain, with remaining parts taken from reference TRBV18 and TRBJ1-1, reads NAGVMQNPRHLVRRRGQEARLRCSPMKGHSHVYWYRQLPEEGLKFMVYLQKENIIDESGMPKERFSAEFPKEGPSILRIQQVVRGDSAAYFCASSPLGRLNTEAFFGQGTRLTVV.

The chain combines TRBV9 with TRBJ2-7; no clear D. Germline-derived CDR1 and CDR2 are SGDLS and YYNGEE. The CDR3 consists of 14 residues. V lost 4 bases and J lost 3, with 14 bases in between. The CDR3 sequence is CASSPRISSYEQYF. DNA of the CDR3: TGTGCCAGCAGCCCCCGTATCTCCAGCTACGAGCAGTACTTC.

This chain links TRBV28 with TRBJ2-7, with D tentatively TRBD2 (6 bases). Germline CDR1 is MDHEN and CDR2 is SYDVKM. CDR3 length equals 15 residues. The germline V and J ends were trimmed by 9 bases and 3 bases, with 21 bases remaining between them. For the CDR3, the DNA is TGTGCCAGTTCTGTGGTCGGGAGACGGGGCTACGAGCAGTACTTC. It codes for CASSVVGRRGYEQYF.

The DNA of the CDR3 is TGTGCCAGCAGTTTAAGGGGCGGTGCGCCGCCCCTGAACACTGAAGCTTTCTTT. Protein sequence: CASSLRGGAPPLNTEAFF. V is TRBV11-2 and J is TRBJ1-1; a possible D gene is TRBD1 (5 bases). The V end lost 6 bases, the J end lost 0 bases, and 23 bases lay between the germline ends. Germline CDR1 and CDR2: SGHAT and FQNNGV. This CDR3 has 18 amino acids.